These 3 T cell receptor beta chains were all obtained from the same sample, sequenced in a study of T cell changes during pregnancy in multiple sclerosis (dated 2019 in TCRdb). Receptor amplification or capture employed the immunoSEQ multiplex PCR assay. TCRdb holds this immuneACCESS table with in-frame rearrangements only. Some clones are missing; in checked studies, unresolved V genes explain under half, and the rest has no known cause. This sample gives approximately 93,000 clones in total; approximately 90% of them show up just once. The ten largest clones add up to 1.5% to 2% of the sample. This sample comprised peripheral blood, obtained in the first trimester of pregnancy. Every receptor here comes from a female donor in good health, enrolled as a control in a pregnancy study.

The rearrangement uses TRBV6-4 and TRBJ1-5; D unclear. This CDR3 region has 14 residues. V was pared by 4 bases and J by 7 bases, with 14 bases between. Germline V gene data show CDR1 as MRHNA and CDR2 as SNTAGT. The CDR3 nucleotides are TGTGCCAGCAGTGGAGGCAGACTTTGGCAGCCCCAGCATTTT. Amino acids: CASSGGRLWQPQHF.

The V gene is TRBV6-5, the J gene TRBJ2-1, with 7 positions matching TRBD1. This CDR3 region has 16 residues. Germline V gene data show CDR1 as MNHEY and CDR2 as SVGAGI. Unmatched junction bases numbered 2, after V lost 0 bases and J lost 0 bases. The CDR3 here is CASSYSAGGSYNEQFF. For the CDR3, the DNA is TGTGCCAGCAGTTACTCCGCAGGGGGCTCCTACAATGAGCAGTTCTTC.

This chain connects TRBV6-5 to TRBJ2-7, with D tentatively TRBD2 (5 bases). The length of the CDR3 is 13 residues. Trimming took 8 bases from V and 1 from J, leaving 12 bases between them. Germline V gives CDR1 MNHEY, CDR2 SVGAGI. CDR3 sequence reads: CASANPGSYEQYF. In DNA, the CDR3 is TGTGCCAGCGCAAACCCGGGGTCCTACGAGCAGTACTTC.